This TCR beta chain was recovered during a study of T-cell memory formation after mild COVID-19. Looking at the study overall: TCR clusters were mostly donor specific. Study-wide results and caveats: Of the contracting clones, CD4+ ones lay mainly in CM and EM, and CD8+ ones in EMRA. Whereas later expanders leaned CD4+, clones contracting day 15 to 85 showed a balanced CD4/CD8 makeup.

With respect to this clonotype: Its antigen remains unidentified.

The CDR3 sequence is 16 residues long. The germline gives CDR1 SGHRS, CDR2 YFSETQ. The trim removed 5 bases at V and 0 bases at J, leaving 6 bases unmatched. Constant-segment primers were used for 5'RACE, and the resulting TCR alpha and TCR beta cDNA libraries carried sample barcodes and UMIs. Via MiXCR, TCRdb re-called the 5' RACE reads, giving one row per CDR3 protein. The sample has about 430,000 distinct CDR3 sequences; 20% to 25% are singletons. The TCR sequence derives from an adult woman who had mild COVID-19 (a few samples of this study predate the infection). Cell type and time point are not known. The chain carries TRBV5-1 and TRBJ2-2; 8 bases are shared with TRBD1. The sequenced sample was PBMCs or a T cell subset sorted from them (not recorded which). CDR3 sequence (DNA): TGCGCCAGCAGACCAGGACAGGGCTCGAACACCGGGGAGCTGTTTTTT. It yields the protein CASRPGQGSNTGELFF.